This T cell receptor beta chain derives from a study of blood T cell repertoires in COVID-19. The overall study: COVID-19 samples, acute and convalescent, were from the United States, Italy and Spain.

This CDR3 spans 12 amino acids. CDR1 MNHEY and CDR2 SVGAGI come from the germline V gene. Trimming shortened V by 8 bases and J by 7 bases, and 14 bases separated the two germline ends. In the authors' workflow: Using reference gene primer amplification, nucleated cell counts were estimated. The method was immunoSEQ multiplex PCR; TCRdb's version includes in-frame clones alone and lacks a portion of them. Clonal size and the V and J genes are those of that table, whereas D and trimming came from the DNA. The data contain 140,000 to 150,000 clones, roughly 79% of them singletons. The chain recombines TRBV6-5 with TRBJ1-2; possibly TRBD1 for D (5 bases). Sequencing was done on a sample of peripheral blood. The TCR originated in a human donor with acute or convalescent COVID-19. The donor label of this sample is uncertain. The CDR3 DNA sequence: TGTGCCAGCTGGGGGGAGGGAGGTGGCTACACCTTC. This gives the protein CASWGEGGGYTF.